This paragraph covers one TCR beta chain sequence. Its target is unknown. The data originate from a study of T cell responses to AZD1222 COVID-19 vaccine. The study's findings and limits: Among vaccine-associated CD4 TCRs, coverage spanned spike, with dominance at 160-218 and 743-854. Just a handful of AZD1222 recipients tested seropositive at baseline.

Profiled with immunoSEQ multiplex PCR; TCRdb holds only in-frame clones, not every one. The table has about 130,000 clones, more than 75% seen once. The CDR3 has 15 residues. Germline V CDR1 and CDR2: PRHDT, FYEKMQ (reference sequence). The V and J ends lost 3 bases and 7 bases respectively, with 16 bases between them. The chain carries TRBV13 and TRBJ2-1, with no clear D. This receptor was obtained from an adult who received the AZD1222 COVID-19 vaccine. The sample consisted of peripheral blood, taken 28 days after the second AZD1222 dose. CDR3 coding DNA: TGTGCCAGCAGCTTCGTTAGCAGAGGCTGGAATGAGCAGTTCTTC. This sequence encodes CASSFVSRGWNEQFF.